These 27 T cell receptor beta chains share one sample of origin, sequenced in a study of metastatic and nonmetastatic thyroid tumors. No treatment had been given to any patient before thyroid surgery. Using MiXCR, TCRdb reanalyzed the PCR reads. The sample carries about 4,000 clones, less than 25% recorded once. Sequenced material: tumor tissue. These receptors originate from a male donor with papillary thyroid cancer or a benign thyroid nodule (not recorded which). Some clones in this sample may be carry-over from other donors' samples.

In its sample, this clone is medium-sized. V usage is TRBV15 and J usage is TRBJ1-5; D gene ambiguous. This CDR3 spans 14 amino acids. Trimming took 5 bases from V and 0 from J, leaving 8 bases between them. CDR1 is LNHNV, CDR2 YYDKDF, per germline (reference sequence). The CDR3 loop reads CATSLEVSNQPQHF. The CDR3 coding sequence is TGTGCCACCAGCTTGGAGGTTAGCAATCAGCCCCAGCATTTT.

This clone was counted ten times or more. The chain uses TRBV3-1 and TRBJ2-3; D perhaps matches TRBD1 (5 bases). Deletions cut 0 bases from V and 0 bases from J, with 7 bases between. The CDR3 is made up of 15 amino acids. CDR1 LGHDT and CDR2 YNNKEL come from the germline V gene (reference sequence). This chain's CDR3 is CASSQDWTSTDTQYF. In nucleotides, the CDR3 is TGTGCCAGCAGCCAAGATTGGACAAGCACAGATACGCAGTATTTT.

This clone was seen a handful of times. V is TRBV18 and J is TRBJ2-2, with D tentatively TRBD2 (6 bases). V was clipped by 6 bases and J by 1 base, with 9 bases between them. The V gene's germline CDR1 is KGHSH and CDR2 LQKENI. This CDR3 region has 14 residues. As DNA, the CDR3 is TGTGCCAGCTCGGGACTCGAGAACACCGGGGAGCTGTTTTTT. It encodes CASSGLENTGELFF.

In the case of this clone: An end of the junction does not agree with germline; a read error may underlie this. The chain couples TRBV6-9 to TRBJ2-2, with D maybe TRBD2 (5 bases). The CDR3 sequence is 11 residues long. The germline CDR1 and CDR2 sequences are MNHGY and SVAAGI. This CDR3 reads CARDGSRELFF. DNA of the CDR3: TGCGCCAGAGATGGGAGCCGGGAGCTGTTTTTT.

The DNA for the CDR3 is TGTGCCAGCAGCTGGGCGACAGTCTACGAGCAGTACTTC. Translating it yields CASSWATVYEQYF. The chain joins TRBV5-6 to TRBJ2-7, with D perhaps TRBD1 (5 bases). V was trimmed by 3 bases and J by 3 bases, leaving 10 bases between them. The CDR3 consists of 13 residues. The germline V gene has CDR1 SGHDT and CDR2 YYEEEE. The variable domain in full, completed from reference TRBV5-6 and TRBJ2-7, reads DAGVTQSPTHLIKTRGQQVTLRCSPKSGHDTVSWYQQALGQGPQFIFQYYEEEERQRGNFPDRFSGHQFPNYSSELNVNALLLGDSALYLCASSWATVYEQYFGPGTRLTVT.

In its sample, this clone ranks as medium-sized. The chain recombines TRBV10-1 with TRBJ1-1; possible D gene TRBD1, 6 bases. From germline, CDR1 is WNHNN and CDR2 SYGVQD (reference sequence). The CDR3 covers 12 residues. V lost 10 bases, J lost 8 bases, and 17 bases lay in between. The CDR3: CATANRVGEAFF. The CDR3 coding sequence is TGCGCCACGGCGAACAGGGTCGGCGAAGCTTTCTTT.

This clone came up a few times. The chain recombines TRBV27 with TRBJ2-7, with a weak D call TRBD2 (5 bases). The CDR3 sequence is 15 residues long. With 3 bases removed from V and 3 bases from J, the gap between germline ends came to 15 bases. Germline V gene sequence: CDR1 MNHEY, CDR2 SMNVEV (reference sequence). CDR3 loop: CASSFMGADNYEQYF. The CDR3 DNA sequence: TGTGCCAGCAGTTTTATGGGAGCGGATAACTACGAGCAGTACTTC.

This clone is labeled as medium-sized. The chain combines TRBV15 with TRBJ1-6; a weak D match, TRBD1 (5 bases). This CDR3 contains 15 residues. Germline CDR1 reads LNHNV; CDR2 reads YYDKDF (reference sequence). V was cut by 0 bases and J by 9 bases, with 12 bases left in between. This CDR3 is CATSRDEGKVSPLHF. The CDR3 nucleotides are TGTGCCACCAGCAGAGATGAGGGGAAAGTTTCACCCCTCCACTTT.

This clone was counted between two and nine times. The rearrangement links TRBV27 to TRBJ1-1; 7 positions match TRBD1. The CDR3 has 14 amino acids. CDR1 MNHEY and CDR2 SMNVEV come from the germline V gene (reference sequence). Germline trimming cut 5 bases from V and 5 bases from J; bases unmatched to any gene: 8. In nucleotides, the CDR3 is TGTGCCAGCAGTCCGACAGGGCCGCGGACTGAAGCTTTCTTT. This translates into CASSPTGPRTEAFF.

This clone was recorded a few times. The genes are TRBV6-1 and TRBJ1-2; possible D gene TRBD1, 5 bases. The length of the CDR3 is 11 residues. CDR1 and CDR2 (germline): MNHNS, SASEGT. Trimming took 8 bases from V and 5 from J, leaving 9 bases between them. CDR3 region: CASGAGYGYTF. In nucleotides, the CDR3 is TGTGCCAGCGGGGCAGGGTATGGCTACACCTTC.

This clone was observed once. The chain combines TRBV7-8 with TRBJ1-2; TRBD1 agrees at 9 bases. The V segment lost 5 bases and the J segment 2 bases; nucleotides outside the gene matches: 6. The CDR3 spans 15 residues. CDR1 is SGHVS, CDR2 FQNEAQ, per germline. CDR3 protein: CASSPRTGVNYGYTF. DNA for the CDR3: TGTGCCAGCAGCCCGCGGACAGGGGTAAACTATGGCTACACCTTC.

By share of the sample, this clone is medium-sized. The chain uses TRBV19 and TRBJ1-3, with D unclear. Trimming stripped 6 bases from V and 0 bases from J, with 9 bases between. The CDR3 extends over 14 amino acids. Germline CDR1 and CDR2: LNHDA and SQIVND (reference sequence). The CDR3 coding sequence is TGTGCCAGTAGCAGGCTTACCTCTGGAAACACCATATATTTT. Encoded protein: CASSRLTSGNTIYF.

This clone came up a few times. The rearrangement uses TRBV6-7 and TRBJ2-7; no clear D gene. TRBV6-7 is reported as an ORF; its role is uncertain. Trimming shortened V by 5 bases and J by 3 bases, and 8 bases separated the two germline ends. The CDR3 extends over 12 amino acids. The CDR3 nucleotides are TGTGCCAGCAGTCCCTTTTGCTACGAGCAGTACTTC. This codes for CASSPFCYEQYF.

This clone was seen a few times. The chain combines TRBV12-3 or TRBV12-4 with TRBJ2-1, with 8 bases identical to TRBD1. After removal of 2 bases from V and 8 bases from J, the junction contained 8 bases not matched to a gene. This CDR3 is built from 15 residues. The CDR3 reads CASSLRAGGGDEQFF. The CDR3 nucleotides are TGTGCCAGCAGTTTACGGGCAGGGGGCGGGGATGAGCAGTTCTTC.

The rearrangement joins TRBV30 to TRBJ1-1; possible D gene TRBD1, 5 bases. Trimming removed 3 bases from V and 6 bases from J, with 20 bases in between. Germline CDR1 is GTSNPN and CDR2 is SVGIG (reference sequence). The CDR3 length is 15 residues. The CDR3 DNA sequence: TGTGCCTGGAGGGGCCCCTTGGGGGGTGATTCTGAAGCTTTCTTT. Translation gives CAWRGPLGGDSEAFF.

This chain connects TRBV20-1 to TRBJ1-5; 7 nucleotides line up with TRBD1. From germline, CDR1 is DFQATT and CDR2 SNEGSKA (reference sequence). Trimming cost V 1 base and J 5 bases; bases outside gene matches: 8. CDR3 length: 15 amino acids. The CDR3 coding sequence is TGCAGTGCTAGAGTCCCGCCAGGGGGGGATCAGCCCCAGCATTTT. It encodes CSARVPPGGDQPQHF.

By share, this clone ranks as large. The chain couples TRBV6-1 to TRBJ2-3; D not resolved. The CDR3 has 12 amino acids. Looked up from germline, CDR1 is MNHNS and CDR2 is SASEGT. Trimming pared 6 bases from V and 0 bases from J, leaving 4 bases between. The CDR3 region has the DNA TGTGCCAGCAGGGGAAGCACAGATACGCAGTATTTT. It is translated as CASRGSTDTQYF.

V usage is TRBV5-1 and J usage is TRBJ1-2; weak D call: TRBD1 (5 bases). The germline CDR1 and CDR2 sequences are SGHRS and YFSETQ. The CDR3 sequence is 12 residues long. V lost 5 bases and J lost 5, with 10 bases in between. CDR3 sequence: CASSPGEYGYTF. CDR3 coding DNA: TGCGCCAGCAGTCCGGGGGAGTATGGCTACACCTTC.

V is TRBV7-3 and J is TRBJ2-2, with 7 positions matching TRBD1. V was clipped by 2 bases and J by 0 bases; unmatched bases: 3. Per germline, CDR1 SGHTA and CDR2 FQGTGA. This CDR3 comprises 16 residues. CDR3 nucleotides: TGTGCCAGCAGCTTATATACAGGGGCGAACACCGGGGAGCTGTTTTTT. This encodes CASSLYTGANTGELFF.

The V gene is TRBV24-1, the J gene TRBJ1-4, with D hard to call. The ends were cut back, 8 bases at V and 3 bases at J, with 12 bases in the middle. The CDR3 length is 14 residues. CDR1 and CDR2 (germline): KGHDR, SFDVKD. CDR3 amino acids: CATTSEGSNEKLFF. DNA of the CDR3: TGTGCCACCACCTCCGAGGGTTCTAATGAAAAACTGTTTTTT.

The table lists this clone with a few counts. The rearrangement links TRBV6-2 or TRBV6-3 to TRBJ1-1; D is unresolved. V was clipped by 6 bases and J by 1 base, with 12 bases between them. Germline loops: CDR1 MNHEY, CDR2 SVGEGT. The length of the CDR3 is 14 residues. This chain's CDR3 is CASRKSRQNTEAFF. The CDR3 DNA sequence: TGTGCCAGCAGAAAAAGTAGACAGAACACTGAAGCTTTCTTT.

This clone was observed a few times. This sequence joins TRBV6-1 and TRBJ2-3; D assignment may be TRBD1 or TRBD2 (5 bases each). The V end was cut by 1 base, the J end by 4 bases, with 18 bases between. The CDR3 has 17 residues. Germline V lookup: CDR1 MNHNS, CDR2 SASEGT. The CDR3: CASSEEFLRMGADTQYF. DNA for the CDR3: TGTGCCAGCAGTGAAGAGTTCCTCCGAATGGGGGCAGATACGCAGTATTTT.

The table lists this clone with a count of one. The V gene is TRBV5-1, the J gene TRBJ2-7, with 7 bases identical to TRBD1. CDR1 is SGHRS, CDR2 YFSETQ, per germline. Germline trimming cut 4 bases from V and 9 bases from J; bases unmatched to any gene: 7. CDR3 length equals 12 residues. The CDR3 DNA reads as TGCGCCAGCAGCCCGGGACAGACGTGGCAGTACTTC. This encodes CASSPGQTWQYF.

V and J are TRBV2 and TRBJ1-2, with D unresolved. The CDR3 has 14 amino acids. V was shortened by 1 base and J by 2 bases, with 8 bases between the two germline ends. The germline gives CDR1 SNHLY, CDR2 FYNNEI. The DNA of the CDR3 is TGTGCCAGCAGTGAAGGGGCAGTCAACTATGGCTACACCTTC. Protein product: CASSEGAVNYGYTF.

Sample share makes this clone medium-sized. The rearrangement joins TRBV10-3 to TRBJ2-7; TRBD1 or TRBD2 may be the D gene (5 bases each). CDR1 is ENHRY, CDR2 SYGVKD, per germline. V dropped 6 bases and J dropped 1 base, with 16 bases sitting between them. The CDR3 has 15 amino acids. CDR3 bases: TGTGCCATCAGGTGGGCCAGGGACGGGTCCTACGAGCAGTACTTC. It translates to CAIRWARDGSYEQYF.

The rearrangement uses TRBV5-1 and TRBJ2-7; D is perhaps TRBD1 or TRBD2 (5 bases each). V lost 5 bases to trimming and J lost 6 bases, with 12 bases between them. The CDR3 is 12 amino acids. Germline CDR1 SGHRS, CDR2 YFSETQ. The CDR3 DNA sequence: TGCGCCAGCAGGCGTGGGGACCGCGAGCAGTACTTC. It codes for CASRRGDREQYF.

The chain recombines TRBV28 with TRBJ1-2; D may be TRBD1 (6 bases). Germline CDR1 and CDR2: MDHEN and SYDVKM. The germline V and J ends were trimmed by 2 bases and 3 bases, with 16 bases remaining between them. The CDR3 is 16 residues long. The CDR3 DNA is TGTGCCAGCAGTTTACTGGCCAGGGGTCTGGACTATGGCTACACCTTC. Protein product: CASSLLARGLDYGYTF.